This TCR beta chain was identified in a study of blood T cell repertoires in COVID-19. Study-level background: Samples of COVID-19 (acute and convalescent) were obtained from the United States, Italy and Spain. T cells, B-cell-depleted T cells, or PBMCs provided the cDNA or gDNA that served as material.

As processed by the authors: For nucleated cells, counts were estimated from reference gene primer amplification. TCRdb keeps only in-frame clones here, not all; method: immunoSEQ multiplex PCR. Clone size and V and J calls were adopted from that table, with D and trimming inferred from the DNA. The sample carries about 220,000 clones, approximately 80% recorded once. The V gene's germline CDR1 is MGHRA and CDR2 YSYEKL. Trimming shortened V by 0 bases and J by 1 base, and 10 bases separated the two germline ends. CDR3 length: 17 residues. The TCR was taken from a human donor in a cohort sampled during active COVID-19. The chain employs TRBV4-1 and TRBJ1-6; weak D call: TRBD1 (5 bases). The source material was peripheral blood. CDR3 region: CASSQDAEGSYNSPLHF. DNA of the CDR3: TGCGCCAGCAGCCAAGATGCGGAGGGGTCCTATAATTCACCCCTCCACTTT.